Listed below are T cell receptor beta chains from one sample, sequenced in a study of OX40 agonist ivuxolimab in advanced cancers. Repertoires were generated with immunoSEQ multiplex PCR, while TCRdb's copy carries only in-frame clones and drops some. This table holds over 50,000 clones, roughly 84% found once. The sequencing used CD4+ or CD8+ T cells sorted from blood, collected in a trial of the OX40 agonist ivuxolimab. These receptor sequences come from an adult with an advanced solid tumor such as melanoma, head and neck, liver or kidney cancer. Both conserved end residues are part of each CDR3. Fields, in order: clone size, D gene, V gene, J gene, CDR3 DNA, CDR3 protein. D genes are given only for firm matches. A row's size may be missing; if present it is once, few, many or a size class.

.	.	TRBV27	TRBJ2-1	TGTGCCAGCAGTTTATCGCCAGGGCGGTACAATGAGCAGTTCTTC	CASSLSPGRYNEQFF
.	.	TRBV30	TRBJ1-2	TGTGCCTGGAGACCGGGACTCATCGTCTATGGCTACACCTTC	CAWRPGLIVYGYTF
.	.	TRBV2	TRBJ1-3	TGTGCCAGCAGTAGAGTAGGGTACGGAAACACCATATATTTT	CASSRVGYGNTIYF
.	TRBD2	TRBV7-3	TRBJ2-1	TGTGCCAGCAGCTTGGCGGGAGCTGAATACAATGAGCAGTTCTTC	CASSLAGAEYNEQFF
.	.	TRBV27	TRBJ1-1	TGTGCCAGCACTTCGACCCTGAGGACTGAAGCTTTCTTT	CASTSTLRTEAFF
.	.	TRBV7-2	TRBJ2-7	TGTGCCAGCAGCTCACACAGGGGAGGAGGGACGGCACAGTACTTC	CASSSHRGGGTAQYF
.	TRBD2	TRBV4-3	TRBJ2-7	TGCGCCAGCAGCCAAGATACGGGACTAGCGGGGGGGTACGAGCAGTACTTC	CASSQDTGLAGGYEQYF
once	.	TRBV2	TRBJ2-1	TGTGCCAGCAGTGCGGATACGGGAAACAATGAGCAGTTCTTC	CASSADTGNNEQFF
.	TRBD2	TRBV11-2	TRBJ2-7	TGTGCCAGCAGCTCCCGCGGGGGGGCAAACGCGGGGTACGAGCAGTACTTC	CASSSRGGANAGYEQYF
.	TRBD2	TRBV5-1	TRBJ2-1	TGCGCCAGCAGCATAAATAGCGGGAGAGGCAACGAGCAGTTCTTC	CASSINSGRGNEQFF
.	.	TRBV9	TRBJ2-2	TGTGCCAGCAGCCCGGGAGTATTAGGTACCGGGGAGCTGTTTTTT	CASSPGVLGTGELFF
.	.	TRBV5-5	TRBJ1-1	TGTGCCAGCAGCAGGACAGAGATGAACACTGAAGCTTTCTTT	CASSRTEMNTEAFF
.	.	TRBV7-6	TRBJ2-5	TGTGCCAGCTTACGAGGCGGGCAGGCGTTGGAGACCCAGTACTTC	CASLRGGQALETQYF
.	.	TRBV20-1	TRBJ2-1	TGCAGTGCCCGACAAAATGAGCAGTTCTTC	CSARQNEQFF
few	TRBD1	TRBV5-5	TRBJ1-2	TGTGCCAGCAGCTTGGGGGGACAGGCCGTATATGGCTACACCTTC	CASSLGGQAVYGYTF
.	TRBD2	TRBV2	TRBJ2-3	TGTGCCAGCAGTGAAGCGAGCGGGAGGGGCACAGATACGCAGTATTTT	CASSEASGRGTDTQYF
.	.	TRBV7-7	TRBJ1-1	TGTGCCAGCAGCTTACAGACGGGCACTGAAGCTTTCTTT	CASSLQTGTEAFF
.	.	TRBV19	TRBJ2-1	TGTGCCAGTAGTATTAAGTTGTCTGCGATTTCCAATGAGCAGTTCTTC	CASSIKLSAISNEQFF
.	.	TRBV19	TRBJ2-7	TGTGCCAGTAGTAGGACTACCACCTACGAGCAGTACTTC	CASSRTTTYEQYF
.	.	TRBV19	TRBJ2-7	TGTGCCAGTAGTTCCGGGCTTACCACCTACGAGCAGTACTTC	CASSSGLTTYEQYF
.	TRBD2	TRBV5-1	TRBJ2-3	TGCGCCAGCAGCTCGGGACTAGCGGGAGGGCCGAGCACAGATACGCAGTATTTT	CASSSGLAGGPSTDTQYF
.	.	TRBV19	TRBJ2-1	TGTGCCAGTAGTATTGCGGGCGGCAAGGATGAGCAGTTCTTC	CASSIAGGKDEQFF
.	.	TRBV11-2	TRBJ1-4	TGTGCCAGCAGCCCCAGCAGGGGAGCTAATGAAAAACTGTTTTTT	CASSPSRGANEKLFF
.	.	TRBV10-3	TRBJ2-7	TGTGCCATCATGGGGGGGCAGTACTTC	CAIMGGQYF
.	TRBD2	TRBV7-8	TRBJ2-7	TGTGCCAGCAGCTTAAGTTCAAGTTGGTTAGCGGGAGGTTGGGGCGAGCAGTACTTC	CASSLSSSWLAGGWGEQYF
.	TRBD1	TRBV6-5	TRBJ2-7	TGTGCCAGCAGCTCGCCCCGACAGGGATACGAGCAGTACTTC	CASSSPRQGYEQYF
.	TRBD2	TRBV29-1	TRBJ2-1	TGCAGCGTTGATATTGGAAGCGGGAGAATTATCAATGAGCAGTTCTTC	CSVDIGSGRIINEQFF
.	.	TRBV2	TRBJ1-4	TGTGCCAGCAGCTCGTTGGTGGATGAAAAACTGTTTTTT	CASSSLVDEKLFF
.	.	TRBV5-1	TRBJ2-7	TGCGCCAGCAGCCGCCAAGGGAACAGAGAGAACGAGCAGTACTTC	CASSRQGNRENEQYF
.	TRBD1	TRBV4-1	TRBJ2-2	TGCGCCACCCGGGACAGTAACACCGGGGAGCTGTTTTTT	CATRDSNTGELFF
.	TRBD1	TRBV10-3	TRBJ2-2	TGTGCCAGCCTTAGGGACAGGGTTACCGGGGAGCTGTTTTTT	CASLRDRVTGELFF
once	TRBD2	TRBV7-3	TRBJ2-7	TGTGCCAGCAGCGCGGGACTAGCGGGAGTGGGGGAGCAGTACTTC	CASSAGLAGVGEQYF
.	TRBD1	TRBV5-4	TRBJ2-1	TGTGCCAGCAGCCCTGGACAGGGGACTGCCTACAATGAGCAGTTCTTC	CASSPGQGTAYNEQFF
.	.	TRBV5-4	TRBJ1-4	TGTGCCAGCAGCCCCGGGGCAACTAATGAAAAACTGTTTTTT	CASSPGATNEKLFF
.	TRBD1	TRBV29-1	TRBJ2-4	TGCAGCGTTAACCAGGGGACAGGGGGCAAAAACATTCAGTACTTC	CSVNQGTGGKNIQYF
.	TRBD2	TRBV5-1	TRBJ2-7	TGCGCCAGCGCGGAGACGGGGACTACGGGCTACGAGCAGTACTTC	CASAETGTTGYEQYF
.	.	TRBV7-9	TRBJ2-1	TGTGCCAGCAGATCGAGCGGTGGTGTATCTAATGAGCAGTTCTTC	CASRSSGGVSNEQFF
once	.	TRBV4-3	TRBJ1-2	TGCGCCAGCAGCCAAGATCGGCAGGGTGGCCGCGGCTACACCTTC	CASSQDRQGGRGYTF
.	TRBD2	TRBV5-4	TRBJ2-5	TGTGCCAGCAGCTTGTCCGGGCTAGCGGGAGGTGGGGAGACCCAGTACTTC	CASSLSGLAGGGETQYF
.	TRBD1	TRBV18	TRBJ1-3	TGTGCCAGCTCACCGTCAGGACAGGGGAACACCATATATTTT	CASSPSGQGNTIYF
.	TRBD2	TRBV5-8	TRBJ2-1	TGTGCCAGCAGCCCAATGGGGCTAGCGGGAGGGCTTGCCTACAATGAGCAGTTCTTC	CASSPMGLAGGLAYNEQFF
.	.	TRBV15	TRBJ2-3	TGTGCCACCAGCAATAGACAGGGAGGGTATACGCAGTATTTT	CATSNRQGGYTQYF
few	TRBD1	TRBV5-6	TRBJ1-5	TGTGCCAGCAGCAGGACAGGGGGACATCAGCCCCAGCATTTT	CASSRTGGHQPQHF